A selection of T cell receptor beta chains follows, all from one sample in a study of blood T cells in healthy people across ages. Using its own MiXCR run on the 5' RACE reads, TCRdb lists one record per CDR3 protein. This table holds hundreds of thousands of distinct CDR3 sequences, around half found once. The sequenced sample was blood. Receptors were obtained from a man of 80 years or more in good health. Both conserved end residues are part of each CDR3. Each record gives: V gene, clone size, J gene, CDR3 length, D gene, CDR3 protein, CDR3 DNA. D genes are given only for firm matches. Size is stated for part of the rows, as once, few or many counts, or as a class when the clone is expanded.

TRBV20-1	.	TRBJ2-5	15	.	CSARDGGTLQETQYF	TGCAGTGCTAGAGATGGAGGGACCCTACAAGAGACCCAGTACTTC
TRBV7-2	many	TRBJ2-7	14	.	CASSAGTSTYEQYF	TGTGCCAGCAGCGCCGGGACGAGCACCTACGAGCAGTACTTC
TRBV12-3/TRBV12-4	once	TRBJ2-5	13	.	CASSHALGGTQYF	TGTGCCAGCAGTCACGCCTTAGGAGGGACCCAGTACTTC
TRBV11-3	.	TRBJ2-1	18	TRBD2	CASSYAGLAGALYNEQFF	TGTGCCAGCAGTTATGCTGGACTAGCGGGAGCCCTGTACAATGAGCAGTTCTTC
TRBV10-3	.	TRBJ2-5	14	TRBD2	CAIGIAGDQETQYF	TGTGCCATCGGAATAGCGGGTGACCAAGAGACCCAGTACTTC
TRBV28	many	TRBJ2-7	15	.	CASSLIRRGSYEQYF	TGTGCCAGCAGTTTAATCCGGCGAGGCTCCTACGAGCAGTACTTC
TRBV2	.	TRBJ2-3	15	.	CASSRDLAATDTQYF	TGTGCCAGCAGTCGCGACTTAGCGGCGACAGATACGCAGTATTTT
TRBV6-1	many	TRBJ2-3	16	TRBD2	CASTGLAGAGADTQYF	TGTGCCAGCACCGGACTAGCGGGAGCCGGCGCAGATACGCAGTATTTT
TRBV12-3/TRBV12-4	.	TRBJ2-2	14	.	CASSLGGDTGELFF	TGTGCCAGCAGTTTAGGGGGTGACACCGGGGAGCTGTTTTTT
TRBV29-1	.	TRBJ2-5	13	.	CSAGGQRQETQYF	TGCAGCGCCGGGGGGCAGAGACAAGAGACCCAGTACTTC
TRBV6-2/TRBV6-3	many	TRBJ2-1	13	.	CASSSPGGYEQFF	TGTGCCAGCAGTTCCCCCGGGGGCTATGAGCAGTTCTTC
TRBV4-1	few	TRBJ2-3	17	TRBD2	CASSQQGLAGSTDTQYF	TGCGCCAGCAGCCAGCAGGGGCTAGCGGGGTCCACAGATACGCAGTATTTT
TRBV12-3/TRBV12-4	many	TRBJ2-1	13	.	CASRSDARDEQFF	TGTGCCAGCAGGTCGGACGCGCGGGATGAGCAGTTCTTC
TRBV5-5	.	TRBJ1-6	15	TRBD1	CASSTAGTVNSPLHF	TGTGCCAGCAGCACCGCCGGGACAGTCAATTCACCCCTCCACTTT
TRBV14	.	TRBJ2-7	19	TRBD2	CASSQDLYTSGGSSDEQYF	TGTGCCAGCAGCCAAGATCTTTACACTAGCGGGGGGTCCTCCGACGAGCAGTACTTC
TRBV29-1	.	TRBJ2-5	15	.	CSARKVTGLKGSQYF	TGCAGCGCCCGAAAAGTAACAGGGCTCAAGGGGAGCCAGTACTTC
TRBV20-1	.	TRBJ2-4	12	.	CSARWVQNIQYF	TGCAGTGCTAGATGGGTCCAAAACATTCAGTACTTC